Sequencing of this T cell receptor (beta chain) was carried out in a study of graft-versus-host responses after intestinal transplantation. For the study at large: Each recipient received a multivisceral, liver-intestinal, or isolated intestinal graft. Each recipient received anti-thymocyte globulin induction, then tacrolimus and steroids for around 3 years.

The study, taken as a whole, reports: Present in recipient marrow, GvH clones included some that appeared first in ileum or blood. The highest levels of circulating GvH clones went along with early declines in HvG clones after transplant.

Worth noting for this clone: Its antigen remains unidentified.

Method: immunoSEQ multiplex PCR; TCRdb's copy keeps in-frame clones and lacks some. The data contain some 69,000 clones, around nine tenths of them singletons. The material sequenced was bone marrow, taken 734 days after intestinal transplantation. This receptor was taken from a human patient who received an intestinal transplant, so some T cells may come from the graft donor.

The DNA for the CDR3 is TGCGCCAGCAGCTTGGCCCTAGCGGGAGCCCCCGAGCAGTACTTC. Protein product: CASSLALAGAPEQYF. The chain recombines TRBV5-1 with TRBJ2-7; 10 bases fit TRBD2. CDR1 and CDR2 (germline): SGHRS, YFSETQ. The CDR3 totals 15 residues. Trimming removed 0 bases from V and 6 bases from J; junction bases left unmatched: 6.